A selection of T cell receptor beta chains follows, all from one sample in a study of early T cells in non-severe SARS-CoV-2 infection. MiXCR, run by TCRdb on the 5' RACE reads, gives a single entry per CDR3 protein. The data contain tens of thousands of distinct CDR3 sequences, over 7% of them seen just once; the ten biggest clones take up less than 25%. Sequenced sample: whole blood. These receptors came from an adult who was a healthcare worker with PCR-confirmed SARS-CoV-2 infection or an uninfected control (not recorded which). Both conserved end residues are trimmed from each CDR3. Each record gives: V gene, clone size, CDR3 protein. Clone size is not always given. Where it is, it says once, few, many or a class for expanded clones.

V gene: TRBV19; clone size: few; CDR3 protein: ASNGENYEQY
V gene: TRBV10-3; clone size: -; CDR3 protein: AISPVGQTSTDTQY
V gene: TRBV7-9; clone size: few; CDR3 protein: ASSLLQGQSTLTKNIQY
V gene: TRBV2; clone size: -; CDR3 protein: ASRADVYRPEAF
V gene: TRBV15; clone size: -; CDR3 protein: AIIDPSSGSSYNEQF
V gene: TRBV7-9; clone size: many; CDR3 protein: ASSFPGPDSYEQY
V gene: TRBV7-9; clone size: -; CDR3 protein: ASSTSGELF
V gene: TRBV20-1; clone size: few; CDR3 protein: SAQSQRGGYNEQF
V gene: TRBV5-1; clone size: few; CDR3 protein: ASSLVQANTEAF
V gene: TRBV10-3; clone size: -; CDR3 protein: AISVENNQPQH